This TCR beta chain derives from a study of blood T cell repertoires in COVID-19. Study overall: Spain, Italy and the United States supplied samples that represented acute and convalescent COVID-19.

The CDR3 covers 12 residues. Germline V CDR1 and CDR2: SQVTM, ANQGSEA. Trimming removed 0 bases at V and 5 bases at J, with 7 bases between. Libraries were prepared by immunoSEQ multiplex PCR; TCRdb keeps only in-frame clonotypes and omits some of them. The table records about 230,000 clones, around four fifths of them present only once. This chain links TRBV29-1 with TRBJ2-5; no definite D call. Source material: peripheral blood. The clonotype comes from a man older than 75 with acute or convalescent COVID-19. CDR3 sequence: CSVEEMRETQYF. DNA for the CDR3: TGCAGCGTTGAAGAGATGCGGGAGACCCAGTACTTC.